Detailed here is one T cell receptor (beta chain). As yet, its antigen is unknown. This entry comes from a study of CD8 T cells in Susac syndrome. Study-level points and caveats: By the study's own acknowledgment, its TCR sequencing and HLA analysis included relatively few individuals.

The RNA, about 0.45 to 1 ug, was put through reverse transcription using random hexamers. It was immunoSEQ multiplex PCR that amplified TCR beta CDR3 across 54 Vbeta and 13 Jbeta. From the immunoSEQ multiplex PCR reads, TCRdb called clonotypes with MiXCR, one entry per CDR3 protein. Among some 190,000 distinct CDR3 sequences, about 95% were seen once, and the ten largest hold over 0.08%. The T cells that were sequenced for TCR beta were CD8+ and CD4+ cells from blood. Negative isolation was used for CD8+ and CD4+ T cells, and FACS enrichment was applied to TEMRA cells. The junction had 12 bases not matched to a gene; V was cut back by 11 bases and J by 4 bases. Germline V gene data show CDR1 as KGHDR and CDR2 as SFDVKD. The CDR3 is made up of 15 amino acids.

The receptor's source is a human donor in good health. The chain carries TRBV24-1 and TRBJ2-5, with 10 positions matching TRBD2. Sequenced input: CD4+ T cells from PBMCs. CDR3 amino acids: CANPNLAGEGETQYF. Written as DNA, the CDR3 is TGTGCCAACCCGAACCTAGCGGGAGAAGGAGAGACCCAGTACTTC.